This TCR beta chain was profiled in a study of T cell responses to AZD1222 COVID-19 vaccine (dated by TCRdb to the early 2020s). As for the study more broadly: TCR sequencing covered fewer than 250 trial participants: 200 to 220 given two doses of AZD1222 and 26 given two doses of MenACWY control vaccine. Trial participants were enrolled by age into subgroups of 18-55, 56-69 and 70-plus years, and around 150, 29 and 61 TCR-sequenced participants, respectively, were included in these subgroups.

The CDR3 regions of human TCRbeta chains were analyzed by immunosequencing. On the authors' methods: Repertoire TCRs were matched against a reference library of SARS-CoV-2-specific TCRs generated with the MIRA antigen-specificity platform. Breadth was defined as the fraction of unique TCRs that were SARS-CoV-2-associated. Depth was defined as the fraction of total T cells that were SARS-CoV-2-associated. Using the MIRA data, every spike-specific TCR was mapped to the spike region that the TCR reacted to and assigned to either a CD4 or a CD8 class. Log10-transformed breadth and depth values were compared by one-way ANOVA with Sidak's multiple comparisons tests. Imported from immuneACCESS, the table was reduced by TCRdb to in-frame sequences with V and J called. These copies leave out some clones; in studies compared against another copy, an unresolved V gene accounts for under half, and the cause of the remainder is not known. The DNA gave D and trimming, while V, J and clone size come from that table. This sample has 90,000 to 120,000 clones in its table, and approximately 90% of those were observed once. The biggest ten clones account for roughly 5% of the sample.

What this sample's time point label stands for: about 28 days (+/-7) after the second vaccine dose. AZD1222 recipients with second doses at about 4 weeks or about 12 weeks were pooled, because spike-specific TCR depth and breadth did not differ between schedules. The vaccinee samples were drawn from two UK trials, COV001 and COV002, one of which was a single-blind randomized controlled phase 2/3 trial testing AZD1222 (ChAdOx1 nCoV-19) in healthy adults. For TCRbeta chain sequencing, PBMC samples were collected from trial participants at day 0 and at day 28 after the second dose. Taken from cysteine to phenylalanine, the CDR3 has 15 residues. Solely the CDR3 DNA is kept, with 45 bases framed from the first base. V is shortened by 5 bases, J by 4 bases, and the region joining them spans 14 bases. From a lookup of the germline V gene, CDR1 and CDR2 are MGHDK and SYGVNS. For this clone: Its antigen is unknown. The sample holds no much larger clone one base away, and base qualities are not on file.

Beyond this particular receptor, the publication reports: A significant rise in spike-specific TCR breadth and depth was observed after two AZD1222 doses relative to day 0 and relative to MenACWY recipients. Conclusions about previously exposed vaccinees are limited, since just 5 or 6 AZD1222 recipients were seropositive for SARS-CoV-2 at baseline. Reportedly, almost half of the unique spike-specific TCRs recognized epitopes lying outside the regions that are mutated in the B.1.351 and B.1.1.7 variants. The 56-69-year group was small, and its depth increase did not reach significance, likely because of low power. The vaccine-associated CD4 TCRs covered the entire spike protein, and the dominant responses fell in regions 160-218 and 743-854. No day 14 peak-response samples were available, so repertoires were characterized only after the peak T cell response. Participants were mostly white British, with more females than males. The authors suggested clonal diversity may have been underestimated.

The rearranged chain carries TRBV25-1 and TRBJ1-4, and the D gene may be TRBD1, 5 bases matching. The TCR originated in an adult who received the AZD1222 COVID-19 vaccine. The sequenced sample was peripheral blood, obtained 28 days after the second AZD1222 dose. Here is the DNA: TGTGCCAGCAGTCGTTGGTCCGGGGGTAATGAAAAACTGTTTTTT. Its translation is CASSRWSGGNEKLFF. Reference TRBV25-1 and TRBJ1-4 proteins supply the regions before and after the CDR3; the full variable domain is: EADIYQTPRYLVIGTGKKITLECSQTMGHDKMYWYQQDPGMELHLIHYSYGVNSTEKGDLSSESTVSRIRTEHFPLTLESARPSHTSQYLCASSRWSGGNEKLFFGSGTQLSVL.